This record covers a single T cell receptor beta chain. This sample is drawn from a study of CD8 T cells in Susac syndrome. Sequencing of TCR beta drew on CD8+ and CD4+ T cells from blood. Negative isolation yielded CD8+ and CD4+ T cells; FACS enriched TEMRA cells. Trimming cost V 7 bases and J 2 bases; bases outside gene matches: 5. Germline V CDR1 and CDR2: MNHNS, SASEGT. CDR3 size: 14 residues. The RNA input was about 0.5 to 1 ug, and it was reverse transcribed with random hexamers. Across 54 Vbeta and 13 Jbeta, TCR beta CDR3 was amplified with immunoSEQ multiplex PCR. TCRdb re-derived calls from the immunoSEQ multiplex PCR reads in MiXCR, one entry per CDR3 protein. The repertoire has about 210,000 distinct CDR3 sequences, about 95% of them found once; the top ten carry roughly 0.1%.

The TCR was taken from a human donor with multiple sclerosis. The chain carries TRBV6-1 and TRBJ2-4; 7 positions agree with TRBD1. Sequenced input: CD4+ T cells from PBMCs. The CDR3 region is CASTQTGPKNIQYF. The CDR3 DNA follows: TGTGCCAGCACTCAGACAGGGCCCAAAAACATTCAGTACTTC.